These T cell receptor beta chains were read from a single sample in a study of blood T cell repertoires in COVID-19. Measured with immunoSEQ multiplex PCR; TCRdb has only the in-frame clones, and not every one. The sample has about 78,000 clones; around 74% are singletons. What was sequenced was peripheral blood. These TCRs come from a human donor in a cohort sampled during active COVID-19. CDR3s include the opening cysteine and the closing phenylalanine or tryptophan. A D gene is named only where the DNA matches it firmly. Only part of the rows carry a size: once, few, many, or a class if the clone is expanded.

v_gene	abundance	d_gene	j_gene	len	CDR3nt	CDR3aa
TRBV5-4	.	.	TRBJ1-4	16	TGTGCCAGCAGCTTGGGGGCAGGCGGGGGCGATGAAAAACTGTTTTTT	CASSLGAGGGDEKLFF
TRBV20-1	.	.	TRBJ2-5	12	TGCAGTGCTAGTACAGCAGGAGAGACCCAGTACTTC	CSASTAGETQYF
TRBV30	.	.	TRBJ2-1	12	TGTGCCTGGAGTCGACGCAGCGATGAGCAGTTCTTC	CAWSRRSDEQFF
TRBV5-1	.	.	TRBJ1-1	14	TGCGCCAGCAGGGCAGGCTCAATGAACACTGAAGCTTTCTTT	CASRAGSMNTEAFF
TRBV6-6	.	.	TRBJ2-7	16	TGTGCCAGCAGTTACTCGAGGGGGGGGGCCCCCTACGAGCAGTACTTC	CASSYSRGGAPYEQYF
TRBV5-1	.	.	TRBJ1-1	14	TGCGCCAGCAGCCTCCTCCTCGGGAACACTGAAGCTTTCTTT	CASSLLLGNTEAFF
TRBV4-2	once	TRBD1	TRBJ1-2	15	TGTGCCAGCAGCCAAGGGGACAGGGGGGACTATGGCTACACCTTC	CASSQGDRGDYGYTF
TRBV28	.	.	TRBJ1-6	15	TGTGCCAGCAGTTTATGGAGCTCCTATAATTCACCCCTCCACTTT	CASSLWSSYNSPLHF
TRBV27	.	.	TRBJ1-5	14	TGTGCCAGCAGTTCAGCCCAGGGCAATCAGCCCCAGCATTTT	CASSSAQGNQPQHF
TRBV28	.	TRBD1	TRBJ1-1	13	TGTGCCAGCAGTACCCGGGACAGGGGTCGAGCTTTCTTT	CASSTRDRGRAFF
TRBV25-1	few	TRBD2	TRBJ2-3	17	TGTGCCAGCAGTGATACCCCCTCGCGGGGGGGCACAGATACGCAGTATTTT	CASSDTPSRGGTDTQYF
TRBV5-1	.	TRBD1	TRBJ1-1	15	TGCGCCAGCAGAGGTGACAGGGAACAGAACACTGAAGCTTTCTTT	CASRGDREQNTEAFF
TRBV6-5	.	.	TRBJ2-7	15	TGTGCCAGCAGGCGTGGGGACTTTCCGCCCTACGAGCAGTACTTC	CASRRGDFPPYEQYF
TRBV3-1/TRBV3-2	.	TRBD1	TRBJ1-1	15	TGTGCCAGCAGCCAGAAAAGGCACAGGGGCACTGAAGCTTTCTTT	CASSQKRHRGTEAFF
TRBV10-3	few	.	TRBJ1-1	15	TGTGCCATCAGTGAGCTTATTGGGGGGGACACTGAAGCTTTCTTT	CAISELIGGDTEAFF
TRBV6-5	few	TRBD1	TRBJ1-1	12	TGTGCCAGCAGCTCAGGGGGGACTGAAGCTTTCTTT	CASSSGGTEAFF
TRBV3-1/TRBV3-2	few	.	TRBJ1-6	14	TGTGCCACCCGAGCGGGCGGCTATAATTCACCCCTCCACTTT	CATRAGGYNSPLHF
TRBV9	.	TRBD2	TRBJ2-7	19	TGTGCCAGCAGCGTAGTAAATACCGAGACTAGCGGGGGAAGGTACGAGCAGTACTTC	CASSVVNTETSGGRYEQYF
TRBV5-6	.	TRBD1	TRBJ1-4	16	TGTGCCAGCAGCCCCGGACAGGGAAGGGCTAATGAAAAACTGTTTTTT	CASSPGQGRANEKLFF
TRBV11-3	.	.	TRBJ1-1	14	TGTGCCAGCAGCTTAGCCGAGGAAAGGACTGAAGCTTTCTTT	CASSLAEERTEAFF
TRBV11-2	.	TRBD1	TRBJ2-7	15	TGTGCCAGCAGCTTAGTACAGGGGCCCTCCTACGAGCAGTACTTC	CASSLVQGPSYEQYF
TRBV14	.	TRBD1	TRBJ2-4	16	TGTGCCAGCAGCTCGACAGGGTCGCAAGCCAAAAACATTCAGTACTTC	CASSSTGSQAKNIQYF
TRBV5-1	.	TRBD1	TRBJ1-3	16	TGCGCCAGCAGCTTGGAGGGGGCCATCTCTGGAAACACCATATATTTT	CASSLEGAISGNTIYF
TRBV27	.	TRBD1	TRBJ2-7	13	TGTGCCAGCAGTTCAGGACAGGGACACGAGCAGTACTTC	CASSSGQGHEQYF
TRBV7-2	few	TRBD2	TRBJ2-7	15	TGTGCCAGCAGCTTTGTCCTAGCGGTGACCTACGAGCAGTACTTC	CASSFVLAVTYEQYF
TRBV24-1	.	TRBD1	TRBJ1-2	13	TGTGCCACCAGTGTGGGACAGTTCTATGGCTACACCTTC	CATSVGQFYGYTF
TRBV6-6	.	.	TRBJ1-2	14	TGTGCCAGCAGTCCCGGGACAACCACCTATGGCTACACCTTC	CASSPGTTTYGYTF
TRBV29-1	.	.	TRBJ1-5	12	TGCAGCGCCGTGAGTAGCAATCAGCCCCAGCATTTT	CSAVSSNQPQHF
TRBV11-3	.	TRBD1	TRBJ1-2	15	TGTGCCAGCAGCCTAGGACAGGGAGGAAGCTATGGCTACACCTTC	CASSLGQGGSYGYTF
TRBV19	few	.	TRBJ2-1	14	TGTGCCAGTAGTATTGGAGGGGACTACAATGAGCAGTTCTTC	CASSIGGDYNEQFF
TRBV4-1	.	.	TRBJ1-1	14	TGCGCCAGCAGAAGGACAGTTTCTGACACTGAAGCTTTCTTT	CASRRTVSDTEAFF
TRBV2	.	.	TRBJ2-5	13	TGTGCCAGCAGTGAAACTAGACGAGAGACCCAGTACTTC	CASSETRRETQYF
TRBV5-8	.	.	TRBJ1-2	13	TGTGCCAGCAGCTTGAGTCAGAAGAACGGCTACACCTTC	CASSLSQKNGYTF
TRBV19	.	TRBD1	TRBJ1-6	16	TGTGCCAGTAGTATAGATCGGACAGGGGGTAATTCACCCCTCCACTTT	CASSIDRTGGNSPLHF
TRBV30	.	TRBD2	TRBJ2-7	16	TGTGCCTGGAGTCGGACTAGCTTGCCCCTCTCCTACGAGCAGTACTTC	CAWSRTSLPLSYEQYF
TRBV5-8	.	.	TRBJ1-1	10	TGTGCCAGCAGCCCGATCGGGGCTTTCTTT	CASSPIGAFF
TRBV19	.	.	TRBJ2-2	16	TGTGCCAGTAGTTCCAGGATAATTTTTAACACCGGGGAGCTGTTTTTT	CASSSRIIFNTGELFF
TRBV6-5	.	TRBD1	TRBJ2-1	14	TGTGCCAGCAGCTTCCGGGACAGAGACAATGAGCAGTTCTTC	CASSFRDRDNEQFF
TRBV2	.	TRBD1	TRBJ1-2	14	TGTGCCAGCAGCCGGGACAGGGGCAACTATGGCTACACCTTC	CASSRDRGNYGYTF
TRBV7-6	.	.	TRBJ2-1	16	TGTGCCAGCAGCTTAGACAGGGTTCCCTCCTACAATGAGCAGTTCTTC	CASSLDRVPSYNEQFF
TRBV5-6	.	TRBD1	TRBJ2-1	15	TGTGCCAGCAGCTTGTGGGACAGGGGGCATGATGAGCAGTTCTTC	CASSLWDRGHDEQFF
TRBV5-1	.	TRBD1	TRBJ2-2	15	TGCGCCAGCAGCGGGACAGGGGTTGCGGCCGGGGAGCTGTTTTTT	CASSGTGVAAGELFF
TRBV6-5	.	.	TRBJ1-6	15	TGTGCCAGCAGTTTTCGCAGGGTTTATAATTCACCCCTCCACTTT	CASSFRRVYNSPLHF
TRBV18	.	TRBD1	TRBJ1-4	15	TGTGCCAGCTCACCGGCGACAGGGACTAATGAAAAACTGTTTTTT	CASSPATGTNEKLFF
TRBV11-3	.	TRBD2	TRBJ2-1	16	TGTGCCAGCAGCCCCGGGACTAGCGGGGAGTACAATGAGCAGTTCTTC	CASSPGTSGEYNEQFF
TRBV27	.	TRBD1	TRBJ1-1	13	TGTGCCAGCAATAACAGGGGCGTCGGTGAAGCTTTCTTT	CASNNRGVGEAFF
TRBV3-1/TRBV3-2	.	.	TRBJ2-1	18	TGTGCCAGCAGCCCTACTCATGACAAAAGAGCTAAATACAATGAGCAGTTCTTC	CASSPTHDKRAKYNEQFF
TRBV4-2	.	TRBD1	TRBJ2-7	16	TGTGCCAGCAGCCAAGACCGGGACAGGGGGCACTACGAGCAGTACTTC	CASSQDRDRGHYEQYF
TRBV5-1	.	.	TRBJ1-1	13	TGCGCCAGCAGCGAATACTTGAACACTGAAGCTTTCTTT	CASSEYLNTEAFF
TRBV20-1	once	.	TRBJ1-1	11	TGCAGTGCGCAGATGAACACTGAAGCTTTCTTT	CSAQMNTEAFF
TRBV18	once	TRBD2	TRBJ2-3	15	TGTGCCAGCTCACCTCCAAGCGGGGCCACAGATACGCAGTATTTT	CASSPPSGATDTQYF
TRBV6-2/TRBV6-3	.	TRBD2	TRBJ2-3	16	TGTGCCAGCAGTTCAGGGACTAGCGGTGGCACAGATACGCAGTATTTT	CASSSGTSGGTDTQYF